Shown below are 17 T cell receptor beta chains from a single sample sequenced in a study of vaccination and CD4 T cells after COVID-19. Time point noted: late sampling 161 to 241 days after vaccination in three convalescent patients. MiXCR was run by TCRdb on the PCR reads, yielding one entry per CDR3 protein. The sample lists approximately 30,000 distinct CDR3 sequences; around 50% were seen once. Here the sequenced sample was CD4+ T cells from blood, taken about 7 months after SARS-CoV-2 vaccination. The origin of the receptors is a human donor who had recovered from COVID-19.

This chain links TRBV24-1 with TRBJ1-1; no definite D call. The V gene lost 1 base and the J gene lost 5 bases, with 7 bases spanning the gap. Germline CDR1 KGHDR, CDR2 SFDVKD. The CDR3 contains 13 residues. In nucleotides, the CDR3 is TGTGCCACCAGTGATTTTCGTGGGACTGAAGCTTTCTTT. Translated, it gives CATSDFRGTEAFF.

The chain uses TRBV6-2 or TRBV6-3 and TRBJ1-2, with 9 bases lining up with TRBD1. Germline V CDR1 and CDR2: MNHEY, SVGEGT. CDR3 length: 16 amino acids. V lost 0 bases and J lost 3; bases outside the gene matches: 5. CDR3: CASSYSPRTGDYGYTF. The CDR3 DNA is TGTGCCAGCAGTTACTCTCCGAGGACAGGGGACTATGGCTACACCTTC.

The chain links TRBV27 to TRBJ2-7, with D perhaps matching TRBD1 or TRBD2 (5 bases each). The CDR3 sequence is 18 residues long. Germline CDR1 is MNHEY and CDR2 is SMNVEV (reference sequence). Between the trimmed V and J ends, which lost 10 bases and 0 bases, there was a span of 28 bases. DNA of the CDR3: TGTGCCACCCAGTGGGGCAGGGAGTTTAGTATCAGCTCCTACGAGCAGTACTTC. This gives the protein CATQWGREFSISSYEQYF.

The chain combines TRBV29-1 with TRBJ2-1, with D hard to call. This CDR3 is built from 13 residues. The V gene lost 4 bases and the J gene lost 0 bases, with 7 bases spanning the gap. Germline CDR1 reads SQVTM; CDR2 reads ANQGSEA. The CDR3 sequence: CSVAKSSYNEQFF. Here the CDR3 DNA reads TGCAGCGTTGCGAAGAGCTCCTACAATGAGCAGTTCTTC.

In this sample, this clonotype turned up a few times. The rearrangement links TRBV6-5 to TRBJ2-7; 8 bases are shared with TRBD1. The germline V gene has CDR1 MNHEY and CDR2 SVGAGI. The CDR3 length is 15 residues. Trimming at V came to 4 bases and at J to 5 bases, leaving 10 bases not matched to a gene. The CDR3 sequence is CASSSTGTGGDEQYF. Here the CDR3 DNA reads TGTGCCAGCAGTTCGACCGGGACAGGAGGCGACGAGCAGTACTTC.

This rearrangement joins TRBV7-9 to TRBJ1-2; TRBD1 aligns across 7 bases. This CDR3 comprises 16 residues. Germline V lookup: CDR1 SEHNR, CDR2 FQNEAQ (reference sequence). J gave up 4 bases and V 7 bases, and 15 bases lay outside the gene matches. The CDR3 nucleotides are TGTGCCAGCATTTCTTCAGGGGGGGATCTTCGCTATGGCTACACCTTC. This translates into CASISSGGDLRYGYTF.

This clonotype has only one observation. The V call is TRBV6-2 or TRBV6-3, the J call TRBJ1-1; D gene unclear. V was cut by 6 bases and J by 3 bases, with 8 bases left in between. Germline-derived CDR1 and CDR2 are MNHEY and SVGEGT. This CDR3 comprises 12 residues. The DNA of the CDR3 is TGTGCCAGCAGATGGAGTGACACTGAAGCTTTCTTT. This gives the protein CASRWSDTEAFF.

This chain uses TRBV7-2 with TRBJ2-7, with D unresolved. The germline CDR1 and CDR2 sequences are SGHTA and FQGNSA. The V gene lost 5 bases and the J gene lost 1 base, with 9 bases spanning the gap. CDR3 length equals 13 residues. The DNA of the CDR3 is TGTGCCAGCAGCCAGACGGCATCCTACGAGCAGTACTTC. This codes for CASSQTASYEQYF.

CDR3 DNA sequence: TGTGCCAGCAGTTACCGCCACGGGACAGGGTTCGAGCAGTACTTC. Translated: CASSYRHGTGFEQYF. The V gene is TRBV6-5, the J gene TRBJ2-7; 9 bases line up with TRBD1. CDR3 length equals 15 residues. CDR1 and CDR2 (germline): MNHEY, SVGAGI. With V trimmed by 2 bases and J by 6 bases, 8 bases remained unmatched.

The J gene is TRBJ1-3, the V gene TRBV28; no clear D. This CDR3 contains 14 residues. Germline CDR1 reads MDHEN; CDR2 reads SYDVKM. Trimming removed 3 bases at V and 1 base at J, with 7 bases between. As DNA, the CDR3 is TGTGCCAGCAGTTTGGCCGGTTCTGGAAACACCATATATTTT. This encodes CASSLAGSGNTIYF.

This clonotype has more than one count but fewer than ten. The chain carries TRBV19 and TRBJ1-6, with 9 bases identical to TRBD1. CDR3 length equals 14 residues. With V trimmed by 5 bases and J by 11 bases, 7 bases remained unmatched. CDR1 LNHDA and CDR2 SQIVND come from the germline V gene (reference sequence). The CDR3 loop is CASSVGDRVTPLHF. In DNA, the CDR3 is TGTGCCAGTAGTGTCGGGGACAGGGTAACACCCCTCCACTTT.

V gene TRBV27 combines with J gene TRBJ2-1; 15 bases align to TRBD2. The V segment lost 6 bases and the J segment 8 bases; nucleotides outside the gene matches: 8. Germline-derived CDR1 and CDR2 are MNHEY and SMNVEV (reference sequence). The CDR3 covers 16 residues. As DNA, the CDR3 is TGTGCCAGCAGCGGACTAGCGGGAGGGATTTGGGATGAGCAGTTCTTC. It yields the protein CASSGLAGGIWDEQFF.

The rearrangement uses TRBV29-1 and TRBJ2-5; TRBD1 aligns across 8 bases. The V gene end was trimmed by 5 bases and the J gene end by 0 bases; junction bases not matched to a gene: 8. The germline CDR1 and CDR2 sequences are SQVTM and ANQGSEA. The CDR3 sequence is 15 residues long. Here the CDR3 reads CSVLSDRANQETQYF. CDR3 DNA: TGCAGCGTTCTATCGGACAGGGCGAACCAAGAGACCCAGTACTTC. Full variable domain (remainder filled in from reference TRBV29-1 and TRBJ2-5): SAVISQKPSRDICQRGTSLTIQCQVDSQVTMMFWYRQQPGQSLTLIATANQGSEATYESGFVIDKFPISRPNLTFSTLTVSNMSPEDSSIYLCSVLSDRANQETQYFGPGTRLLVL.

This clonotype was recorded only once. The V and J genes are TRBV20-1 and TRBJ2-4; a possible D gene is TRBD2 (7 bases). V lost 5 bases to trimming and J lost 6 bases, with 14 bases between them. Germline lookup yields CDR1 DFQATT and CDR2 SNEGSKA (reference sequence). The CDR3 has 13 residues. The CDR3 protein is CSAEGGGGNIQYF. The CDR3 DNA sequence: TGCAGTGCTGAAGGAGGGGGGGGAAACATTCAGTACTTC.

This chain joins TRBV6-1 and TRBJ1-5; no firm D call. The CDR3 covers 15 residues. Germline CDR1 is MNHNS and CDR2 is SASEGT. Deletions cut 5 bases from V and 1 base from J, with 12 bases between. The CDR3 sequence: CASSQGSTSNQPQHF. Written as DNA, the CDR3 is TGTGCCAGCAGTCAAGGGTCGACGAGCAATCAGCCCCAGCATTTT.

This rearrangement joins TRBV15 to TRBJ2-1, with D perhaps matching TRBD1 (6 bases). The CDR3 runs 16 residues. V lost 1 base to trimming and J lost 3 bases, with 13 bases between them. Germline CDR1 reads LNHNV; CDR2 reads YYDKDF (reference sequence). CDR3 bases: TGTGCCACCAGCAGAGCAGGGGTAGAGGGCTACAATGAGCAGTTCTTC. It encodes CATSRAGVEGYNEQFF.

The chain is built from TRBV28 and TRBJ1-1, with TRBD1 matching over 7 bases. Germline CDR1 is MDHEN and CDR2 is SYDVKM. CDR3 length: 14 residues. The junction had 9 bases not matched to a gene; V was cut back by 5 bases and J by 6 bases. CDR3 bases: TGTGCCAGCAGTCGATCTCAGGGGGTGGCTGAAGCTTTCTTT. Its translation: CASSRSQGVAEAFF.